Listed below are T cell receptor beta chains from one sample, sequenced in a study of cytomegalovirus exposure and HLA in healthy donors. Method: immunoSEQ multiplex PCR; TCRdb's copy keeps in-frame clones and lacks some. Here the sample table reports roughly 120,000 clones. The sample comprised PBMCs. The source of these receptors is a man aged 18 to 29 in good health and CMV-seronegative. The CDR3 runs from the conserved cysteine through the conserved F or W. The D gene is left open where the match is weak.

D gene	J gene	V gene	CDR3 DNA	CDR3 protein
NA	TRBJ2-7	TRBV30	TGTGCCTGGAGTAGGACAGCTTACGAGCAGTACTTC	CAWSRTAYEQYF
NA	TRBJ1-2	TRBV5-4	TGTGCCAGCAGCGCTACCTTGGACTATGGCTACACCTTC	CASSATLDYGYTF
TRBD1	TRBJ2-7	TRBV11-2	TGTGCCAGCAGCCCTCCGGGACAGGGAACCTACGAGCAGTACTTC	CASSPPGQGTYEQYF
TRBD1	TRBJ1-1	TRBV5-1	TGCGCCAGCAGCTTGGCTAACAGGGGCCACACTGAAGCTTTCTTT	CASSLANRGHTEAFF
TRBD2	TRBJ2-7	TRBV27	TGTGCCAGCAGTCCCGCGGGGGTACAATTCTACGAGCAGTACTTC	CASSPAGVQFYEQYF
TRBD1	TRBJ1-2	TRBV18	TGTGCCAGCACGACCTGGGACAGGGGGGACTATGGCTACACCTTC	CASTTWDRGDYGYTF
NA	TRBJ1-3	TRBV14	TGTGCCAGCAGCCCCAGGAATGTCCTCTCTGGAAACACCATATATTTT	CASSPRNVLSGNTIYF
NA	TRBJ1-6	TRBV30	TGTGCCTGGAGTGTATCGAATTCACCCCTCCACTTT	CAWSVSNSPLHF
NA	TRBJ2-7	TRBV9	TGTGCCAGCAGCCCAAAGACCCGAGGTGAGCAGTACTTC	CASSPKTRGEQYF
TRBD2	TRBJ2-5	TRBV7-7	TGTGCCAGCAGCTTAGTTGCTAACCTCGGCGGGAGGGCCGGTAAAGAGACCCAGTACTTC	CASSLVANLGGRAGKETQYF
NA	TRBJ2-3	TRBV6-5	TGTGCCAGCAGTGACGGGACTAGCACAGATACGCAGTATTTT	CASSDGTSTDTQYF
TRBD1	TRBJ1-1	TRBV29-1	TGCAGCTACGGGTGGGGGACAGAGGGCCCTGAAGCTTTCTTT	CSYGWGTEGPEAFF
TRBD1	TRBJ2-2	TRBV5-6	TGTGCCTCCCCGGACAGGTACACCGGGGAGCTGTTTTTT	CASPDRYTGELFF
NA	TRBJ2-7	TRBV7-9	TGTGCCAGCAGCTCAAGTCCGGACTTTACCTACGAGCAGTACTTC	CASSSSPDFTYEQYF
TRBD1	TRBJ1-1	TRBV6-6	TGTGCCAGCAGGGGAAAACTTACAGGGGGCAACACTGAAGCTTTCTTT	CASRGKLTGGNTEAFF
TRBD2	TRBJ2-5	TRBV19	TGTGCCAGTAGTCTCCGGACTAGCGGGGGGCCAGAGACCCAGTACTTC	CASSLRTSGGPETQYF
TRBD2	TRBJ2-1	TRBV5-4	TGTGCCAGCAGCTCCAGCGGGGCCAGTAGGCATGAGCAGTTCTTC	CASSSSGASRHEQFF
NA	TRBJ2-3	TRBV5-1	TGCGCCAGCAGCTTGCGGTTGGGAGACACAGATACGCAGTATTTT	CASSLRLGDTDTQYF